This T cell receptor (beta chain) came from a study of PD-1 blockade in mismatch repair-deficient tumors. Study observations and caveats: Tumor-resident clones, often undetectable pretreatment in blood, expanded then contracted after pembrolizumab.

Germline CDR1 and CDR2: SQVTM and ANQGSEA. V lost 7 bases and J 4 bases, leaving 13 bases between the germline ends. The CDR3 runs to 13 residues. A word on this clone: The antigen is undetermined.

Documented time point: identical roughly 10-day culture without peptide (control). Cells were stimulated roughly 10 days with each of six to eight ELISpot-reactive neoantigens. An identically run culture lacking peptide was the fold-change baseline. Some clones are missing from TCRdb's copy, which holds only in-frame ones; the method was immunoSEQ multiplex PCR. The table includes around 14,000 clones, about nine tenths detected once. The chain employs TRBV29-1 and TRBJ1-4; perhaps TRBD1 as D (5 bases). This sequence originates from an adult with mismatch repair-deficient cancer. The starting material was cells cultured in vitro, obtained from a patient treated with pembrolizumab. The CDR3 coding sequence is TGCAGCGCCGCTAGGGGAAATAATGAAAAACTGTTTTTT. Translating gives CSAARGNNEKLFF.